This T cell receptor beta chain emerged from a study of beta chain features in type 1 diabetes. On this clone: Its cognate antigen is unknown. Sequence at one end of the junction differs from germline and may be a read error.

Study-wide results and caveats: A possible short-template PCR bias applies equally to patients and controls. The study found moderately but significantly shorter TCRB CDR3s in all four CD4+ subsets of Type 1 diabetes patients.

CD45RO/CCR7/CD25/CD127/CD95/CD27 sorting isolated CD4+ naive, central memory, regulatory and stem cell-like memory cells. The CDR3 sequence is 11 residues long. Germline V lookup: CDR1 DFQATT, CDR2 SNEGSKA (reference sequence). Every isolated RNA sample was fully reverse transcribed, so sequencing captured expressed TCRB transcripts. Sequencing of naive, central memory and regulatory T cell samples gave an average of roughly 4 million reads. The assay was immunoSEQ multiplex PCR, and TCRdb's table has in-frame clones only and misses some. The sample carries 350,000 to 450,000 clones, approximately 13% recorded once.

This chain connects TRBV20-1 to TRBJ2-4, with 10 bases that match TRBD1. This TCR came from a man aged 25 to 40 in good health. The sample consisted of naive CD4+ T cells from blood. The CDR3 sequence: CSALGGTGVHF. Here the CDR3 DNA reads TGCAGTGCCCTAGGGGGGACAGGGGTCCACTTC.